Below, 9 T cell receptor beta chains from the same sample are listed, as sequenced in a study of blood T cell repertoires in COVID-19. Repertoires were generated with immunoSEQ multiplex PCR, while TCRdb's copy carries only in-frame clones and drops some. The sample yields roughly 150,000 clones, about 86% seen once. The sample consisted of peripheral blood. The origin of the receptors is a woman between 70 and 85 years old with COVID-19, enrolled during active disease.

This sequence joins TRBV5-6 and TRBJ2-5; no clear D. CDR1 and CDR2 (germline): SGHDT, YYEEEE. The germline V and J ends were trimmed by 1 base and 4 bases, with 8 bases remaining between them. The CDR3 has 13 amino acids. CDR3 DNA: TGTGCCAGCAGCTTGAGAGGCGCAGAGACCCAGTACTTC. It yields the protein CASSLRGAETQYF.

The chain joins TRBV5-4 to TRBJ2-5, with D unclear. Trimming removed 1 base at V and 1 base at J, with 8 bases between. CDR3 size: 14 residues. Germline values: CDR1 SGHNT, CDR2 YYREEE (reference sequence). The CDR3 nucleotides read TGTGCCAGCAGCTTGTATCCCGTCCAAGAGACCCAGTACTTC. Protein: CASSLYPVQETQYF.

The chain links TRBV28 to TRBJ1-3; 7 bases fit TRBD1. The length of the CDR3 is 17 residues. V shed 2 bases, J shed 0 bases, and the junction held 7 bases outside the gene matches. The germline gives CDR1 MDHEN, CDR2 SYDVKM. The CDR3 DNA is TGTGCCAGCAGTTTAGGACAGGAGACCAGCTCTGGAAACACCATATATTTT. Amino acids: CASSLGQETSSGNTIYF.

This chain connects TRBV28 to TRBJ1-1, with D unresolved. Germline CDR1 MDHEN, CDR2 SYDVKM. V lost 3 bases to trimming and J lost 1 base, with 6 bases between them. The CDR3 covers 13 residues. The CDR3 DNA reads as TGTGCCAGCAGTTTTTGGAGGAACACTGAAGCTTTCTTT. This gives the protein CASSFWRNTEAFF.

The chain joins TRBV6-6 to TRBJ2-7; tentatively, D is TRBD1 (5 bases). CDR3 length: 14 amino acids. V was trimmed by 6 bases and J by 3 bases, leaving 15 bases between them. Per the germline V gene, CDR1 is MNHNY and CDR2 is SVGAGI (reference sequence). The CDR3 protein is CASRKGINLYEQYF. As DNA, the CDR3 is TGTGCCAGCAGGAAGGGGATTAATCTCTACGAGCAGTACTTC.

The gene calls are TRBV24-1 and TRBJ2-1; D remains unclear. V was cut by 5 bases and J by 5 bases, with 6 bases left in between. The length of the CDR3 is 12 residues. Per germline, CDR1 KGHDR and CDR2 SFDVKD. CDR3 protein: CATSGRDNEQFF. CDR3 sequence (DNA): TGTGCCACCAGTGGTCGGGACAATGAGCAGTTCTTC.

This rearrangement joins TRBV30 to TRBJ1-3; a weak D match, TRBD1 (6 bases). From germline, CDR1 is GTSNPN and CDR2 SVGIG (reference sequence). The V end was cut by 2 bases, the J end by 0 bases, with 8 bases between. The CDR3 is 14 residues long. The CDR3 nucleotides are TGTGCCTGGAGTAAGGGGGTCTCTGGAAACACCATATATTTT. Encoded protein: CAWSKGVSGNTIYF.

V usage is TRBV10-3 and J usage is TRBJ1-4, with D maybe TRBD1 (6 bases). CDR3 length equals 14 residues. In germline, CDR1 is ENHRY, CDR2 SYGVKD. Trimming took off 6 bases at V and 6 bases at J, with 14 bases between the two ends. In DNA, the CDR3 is TGTGCCATCAGGTCGGGGGGGGCCGATGAAAAACTGTTTTTT. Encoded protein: CAIRSGGADEKLFF.

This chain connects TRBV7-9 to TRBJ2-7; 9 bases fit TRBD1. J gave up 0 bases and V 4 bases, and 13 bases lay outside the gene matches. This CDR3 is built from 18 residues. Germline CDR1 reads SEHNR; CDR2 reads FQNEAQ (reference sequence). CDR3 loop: CASSSRTLDRGDSYEQYF. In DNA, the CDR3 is TGTGCCAGCAGCTCCAGGACCTTGGACAGGGGTGACTCCTACGAGCAGTACTTC.